The sequence of this T cell receptor beta chain was determined in a study of shared clonotypes between healthy human individuals. General observations from the study: Generally, estimated richness proved larger in naive subsets than it did in memory subsets.

A note on this clone: Its antigen is unidentified.

Unmatched junction bases numbered 7, after V lost 4 bases and J lost 2 bases. The germline V gene encodes CDR1 MNHNS and CDR2 SASEGT. This CDR3 is built from 15 residues. Clones were sequenced by immunoSEQ multiplex PCR, and TCRdb holds only the in-frame ones, with some missing. The sample carries roughly 2,300,000 clones, just under 95% recorded once. This chain connects TRBV6-1 to TRBJ2-5; TRBD1 matches 7 bases. Sequences were obtained from naive CD4+ T cells from PBMCs. Subset indicated: CD45RA+ positively selected. This TCR derives from a man aged 18 to 30 in good health. Some clones in this sample may be carry-over from other donors' samples. The CDR3 sequence is CASSVVRDRQETQYF. CDR3 bases: TGTGCCAGCAGTGTTGTCCGGGACAGACAAGAGACCCAGTACTTC.